The next 28 T cell receptor beta chains were all read from a single sample in a study of tumor-infiltrating lymphocytes in oesophageal squamous cell carcinoma. TCRdb re-analysed the PCR reads in MiXCR, keeping a single row per CDR3 protein. The sample has under 20,000 distinct CDR3 sequences; 50% are singletons. Sequencing input: esophageal tumor tissue. The source of these receptors is a male donor with esophageal squamous cell carcinoma.

Relative to its sample, this clonotype is medium-sized (0.01 to 0.1%). The V gene is TRBV5-1, the J gene TRBJ2-1, with D possibly called TRBD1 or TRBD2 (5 bases each). CDR1 and CDR2 from the germline V gene are SGHRS and YFSETQ. The CDR3 covers 14 residues. The V end lost 8 bases, the J end lost 2 bases, and 14 bases lay between the germline ends. This chain's CDR3 is CASNRDAAYNEQFF. DNA of the CDR3: TGCGCCAGTAACCGGGACGCGGCCTACAATGAGCAGTTCTTC.

J is TRBJ2-1 and V is TRBV12-3 or TRBV12-4, with 8 bases matching TRBD2. The CDR3 spans 14 residues. Unmatched junction bases numbered 4, after V lost 3 bases and J lost 6 bases. CDR3 in amino acids: CASSFGLALNEQFF. The CDR3 region has the DNA TGTGCCAGCAGTTTCGGACTAGCCCTCAATGAGCAGTTCTTC.

This clonotype was recorded at least ten times. V is TRBV28 and J is TRBJ1-4, with D uncertain. V was trimmed by 3 bases and J by 8 bases, leaving 13 bases between them. This CDR3 comprises 14 residues. CDR1 and CDR2 (germline): MDHEN, SYDVKM. The CDR3 DNA is TGTGCCAGCAGTTTCTTGGAAGGAAGCGAAAAACTGTTTTTT. Translated, it gives CASSFLEGSEKLFF.

This sequence joins TRBV11-2 and TRBJ2-7; D could derive from TRBD1 or TRBD2 (5 bases each). Trimming left V 7 bases short and J 2 bases short, with 12 bases between. The CDR3 runs 13 residues. CDR1 is SGHAT and CDR2 is FQNNGV in the germline V gene. CDR3 bases: TGTGCCAGCACCCCGGGGCGCACCTACGAGCAGTACTTC. Its translation is CASTPGRTYEQYF.

The V and J genes are TRBV11-2 and TRBJ2-1; 10 bases agree with TRBD1. The DNA end favors TRBJ2-7, so the J call may be wrong. In germline, CDR1 is SGHAT, CDR2 FQNNGV. The CDR3 extends over 18 amino acids. The CDR3 DNA follows: TGTGCCAGCAGCTCCCTCTACGTTCTCGGACAGGGGGTTGTCGAGCAGTACTTC. Encoded protein: CASSSLYVLGQGVVEQYF.

This chain joins TRBV7-8 and TRBJ2-4; TRBD1 aligns across 7 bases. J lost 8 bases, V lost 6 bases, and 7 bases had no gene match. The CDR3 covers 13 residues. Germline-derived CDR1 and CDR2 are SGHVS and FQNEAQ. The CDR3 region is CASSSITGDIQYF. The CDR3, as DNA: TGTGCCAGCAGTTCAATCACAGGGGACATTCAGTACTTC.

A word on this clonotype: This CDR3 is missing its conserved last phenylalanine or tryptophan, likely due to a read error. The DNA is omitted, as the CDR3 cannot be located on it reliably, and the CDR3 follows TCRdb's listing. V gene TRBV12-3 or TRBV12-4 combines with J gene TRBJ2-7; TRBD2, as called in the table, went unchecked against the DNA. The CDR3 comprises 17 residues, both ends counted. The CDR3 is CASSSQLAGVGEQFFGS.

About this clonotype itself: Because it lacks the conserved phenylalanine or tryptophan at the end, this CDR3 is likely a read error. The DNA is left out, because the CDR3 cannot be placed on it with certainty; the CDR3 is given as TCRdb lists it. The V and J genes are TRBV5-6 and TRBJ2-7. The CDR3 region is 16 residues in length, termini included. Germline V lookup: CDR1 SGHDT, CDR2 YYEEEE. The CDR3 reads CASSFAGIQSGYTFGS.

This clonotype was picked up one time. The chain recombines TRBV7-2 with TRBJ1-5; D call uncertain. The germline CDR1 and CDR2 sequences are SGHTA and FQGNSA. The CDR3 covers 16 residues. The ends were cut back, 3 bases at V and 5 bases at J, with 17 bases in the middle. CDR3 amino acids: CASSLFVGTVYQPQHF. CDR3 in DNA: TGTGCCAGCAGCTTGTTCGTCGGAACAGTTTATCAGCCCCAGCATTTT.

Here the CDR3 reads CASSPLDRSTVAFF. The CDR3 DNA is TGTGCCAGCAGCCCTTTGGACAGATCAACTGTGGCTTTCTTT. The chain is built from TRBV3-1 and TRBJ1-1; D may be TRBD1 (6 bases). CDR1 and CDR2 (germline): LGHDT, YNNKEL (reference sequence). The CDR3 runs 14 residues. Trimming removed 4 bases from V and 11 bases from J, with 20 bases in between.

This clonotype was recorded at least ten times. The V call is TRBV27, the J call TRBJ2-1; 9 bases agree with TRBD2. Germline V gene data show CDR1 as MNHEY and CDR2 as SMNVEV (reference sequence). Trimming cost V 3 bases and J 3 bases; bases outside gene matches: 3. The CDR3 is 15 amino acids. Written as DNA, the CDR3 is TGTGCCAGCAGTTTTCTAGCGGGATTCTACAATGAGCAGTTCTTC. Translated, it gives CASSFLAGFYNEQFF.

The rearrangement links TRBV12-3 or TRBV12-4 to TRBJ2-3, with a possible D match to TRBD1 (5 bases). Trimming removed 2 bases from V and 2 bases from J, with 14 bases in between. There are 16 residues in the CDR3. CDR3 residues: CASSLWGLGDTDTQYF. The CDR3 DNA sequence: TGTGCCAGCAGTTTATGGGGCCTAGGTGACACAGATACGCAGTATTTT.

This clonotype was observed a handful of times. The conserved final phenylalanine or tryptophan is absent from the CDR3, which likely points to a read error. The DNA is left out, because the CDR3 cannot be placed on it with certainty; the CDR3 is given as TCRdb lists it. The J gene is TRBJ2-7, the V gene TRBV7-3; the table's D call, TRBD2, has no DNA check behind it. Germline assignment: CDR1 SGHTA and CDR2 FQGTGA. 15 amino acids form the CDR3, both terminal residues included. CDR3 in amino acids: CASSLPGLRGYTFGS.

V and J are TRBV7-2 and TRBJ2-3, with D unresolved. The better agreement between TRBJ2-2 and the DNA end casts doubt on the J call. The CDR3 runs 13 residues. CDR1 SGHTA and CDR2 FQGNSA come from the germline V gene. The CDR3: CASSTQNTGELFF. In DNA, the CDR3 is TGTGCCAGCAGCACTCAAAACACCGGGGAGCTGTTTTTT.

The chain has TRBV7-3 and TRBJ2-1; D call uncertain. CDR3 length: 13 residues. The germline V gene encodes CDR1 SGHTA and CDR2 FQGTGA. Trimming stripped 1 base from V and 7 bases from J, with 8 bases between. The CDR3 coding sequence is TGTGCCAGCAGCTTAAATTATGGGAATGAGCAGTTCTTC. This encodes CASSLNYGNEQFF.

This clonotype was observed a few times. One end of the junction is discordant with germline, which a read error may explain. The V gene is TRBV7-2, the J gene TRBJ2-1; possibly TRBD1 for D (6 bases). Germline V gene sequence: CDR1 SGHTA, CDR2 FQGNSA. This CDR3 has 10 amino acids. CDR3: CASSFQGQVF. The CDR3 bases are TGTGCCAGCAGCTTCCAGGGACAAGTCTTC. Combining the CDR3 with reference TRBV7-2 and TRBJ2-1 gives the whole variable domain GAGVSQSPSNKVTEKGKDVELRCDPISGHTALYWYRQSLGQGLEFLIYFQGNSAPDKSGLPSDRFSAERTGGSVSTLTIQRTQQEDSAVYLCASSFQGQVFGPGTRLTVL.

Ten or more counts support this clonotype. V is TRBV6-6 and J is TRBJ2-5, with 12 bases lining up with TRBD1. After removal of 0 bases from V and 7 bases from J, the junction contained 9 bases not matched to a gene. The CDR3 totals 17 residues. The germline CDR1 and CDR2 sequences are MNHNY and SVGAGI (reference sequence). CDR3 sequence reads: CASSYSPGQGASGTQYF. The CDR3 bases are TGTGCCAGCAGTTACTCTCCGGGACAGGGGGCTAGCGGGACCCAGTACTTC.

The J gene is TRBJ2-5, the V gene TRBV7-2; D is perhaps TRBD2 (5 bases). Gene TRBJ2-7 matches the end of the DNA better, so the J call may be wrong. The CDR3 has 12 amino acids. CDR1 SGHTA and CDR2 FQGNSA come from the germline V gene. In nucleotides, the CDR3 is TGTGCCAGCAGCCGTCAGCGGAACGAGCAGTACTTC. Translating gives CASSRQRNEQYF.

As concerns this clonotype: A much larger clonotype is one base distant, so this may be a read error. This chain uses TRBV2 with TRBJ1-1; D is perhaps TRBD1 (6 bases). The germline CDR1 and CDR2 sequences are SNHLY and FYNNEI. The CDR3 has 14 amino acids. The CDR3 DNA reads TGTGTCAGCAGTGAACAACAGGGAAGCACTGAAGCTTTCTTT. As protein: CVSSEQQGSTEAFF.

Note on this clonotype: In this CDR3 the conserved last residue, phenylalanine or tryptophan, is missing, so a read error is likely. It is unclear where the CDR3 begins or ends on the DNA, so no DNA is shown, and the CDR3 is as TCRdb lists it. This CDR3 is CASRSRGNYEQYFGN. The chain uses TRBV27 and TRBJ2-5; the tabulated D call, TRBD1, remains unverified against the DNA. The CDR3 region is 15 residues in length, termini included. Germline CDR1 is MNHEY and CDR2 is SMNVEV (reference sequence).

The chain is built from TRBV27 and TRBJ1-1; TRBD1 might be the D (5 bases). Germline assignment: CDR1 MNHEY and CDR2 SMNVEV (reference sequence). V lost 6 bases and J lost 1, with 15 bases in between. The CDR3 covers 15 residues. This chain's CDR3 is CASSLGDRENTEAFF. CDR3 DNA sequence: TGTGCCAGCAGCCTTGGAGACAGAGAGAACACTGAAGCTTTCTTT.

The V call is TRBV6-5, the J call TRBJ1-6; TRBD1 matches at 7 bases. This CDR3 region has 17 residues. The junction had 8 bases not matched to a gene; V was cut back by 0 bases and J by 6 bases. The germline gives CDR1 MNHEY, CDR2 SVGAGI. Written as DNA, the CDR3 is TGTGCCAGCAGTTACTCGTATCCGGGACAGCTTAATTCACCCCTCCACTTT. This sequence encodes CASSYSYPGQLNSPLHF.

This clonotype was seen many times. A much larger clone lies a single base off, so this may be a read error. This chain links TRBV6-1 with TRBJ2-5; D unclear. The last part of the DNA fits TRBJ2-1 better; the J call may be wrong. Germline V gene lookup returns CDR1 MNHNS and CDR2 SASEGT. This CDR3 is 14 amino acids long. The CDR3 is CASSEALGPHEQFF. The CDR3 bases are TGTGCCAGCAGTGAAGCGCTAGGACCCCACGAGCAGTTCTTC.

V gene TRBV7-2 combines with J gene TRBJ2-4; 9 nucleotides match TRBD2. The end of the DNA fits TRBJ2-7 better, so the J call may be wrong. CDR1 SGHTA and CDR2 FQGNSA come from the germline V gene. The CDR3 spans 16 residues. The CDR3: CASSLAGGRVLYEQYF. DNA of the CDR3: TGTGCCAGCAGCTTAGCGGGCGGGAGGGTCCTATACGAGCAGTACTTC.

The chain joins TRBV6-6 to TRBJ2-7, with a tentative D call TRBD1 (5 bases). The CDR3 extends over 12 amino acids. Germline CDR1 reads MNHNY; CDR2 reads SVGAGI (reference sequence). V lost 4 bases to trimming and J lost 3 bases, with 7 bases between them. The CDR3 DNA is TGTGCCAGCAGTTCCCAGGGCTACGAGCAGTACTTC. It encodes CASSSQGYEQYF.

This clonotype was seen ten or more times. V and J are TRBV6-6 and TRBJ1-5; a possible D gene is TRBD1 (5 bases). This CDR3 is 15 amino acids long. With 2 bases removed from V and 5 bases from J, the gap between germline ends came to 13 bases. Germline assignment: CDR1 MNHNY and CDR2 SVGAGI (reference sequence). CDR3 in DNA: TGTGCCAGCAGTTACACCCACAGGACACATCAGCCCCAGCATTTT. The encoded protein is CASSYTHRTHQPQHF.

This chain uses TRBV12-3 or TRBV12-4 with TRBJ2-1; D remains ambiguous. With the DNA end fitting TRBJ2-7 better, the J assignment may be wrong. This CDR3 contains 11 residues. The CDR3 region has the DNA TGTGCCAGCAGTTTCGGCTACGAGCAGTACTTC. Amino acids: CASSFGYEQYF.

This chain uses TRBV7-3 with TRBJ2-4; TRBD2 matches 12 bases. The V segment lost 0 bases and the J segment 13 bases; nucleotides outside the gene matches: 7. The CDR3 totals 15 residues. Looked up from germline, CDR1 is SGHTA and CDR2 is FQGTGA. Written as DNA, the CDR3 is TGTGCCAGCAGCTTAACTTCTAGCGGGGGGGGTAGACAGTACTTC. This gives the protein CASSLTSSGGGRQYF.